Listed here are 13 T cell receptor beta chains from one sample, sequenced in a study of T cells in Graves' hyperthyroidism and ophthalmopathy. Amplification targeted TCR beta CDR3 regions from RNA transcripts. Carried out on the TCR CDR3, a first-round RT-PCR used the HTBI primer set. A single record per CDR3 protein comes from TCRdb applying MiXCR to the multiplex PCR reads. This sample yields over 150,000 distinct CDR3 sequences, of which approximately 16% are seen a single time; 53% belongs to the top ten. The sample consisted of blood. These receptors were taken from a woman between 50 and 59 years old with Graves' hyperthyroidism.

This clonotype has a count of ten or more. The rearrangement links TRBV20-1 to TRBJ2-5; 9 bases line up with TRBD1. Per germline, CDR1 DFQATT and CDR2 SNEGSKA (reference sequence). With 6 bases clipped from V and 3 bases from J, the junction kept 8 bases outside the gene matches. This CDR3 contains 14 residues. The CDR3: CSALNRGREETQYF. CDR3 nucleotides: TGCAGTGCCCTGAACAGGGGGCGGGAAGAGACCCAGTACTTC.

This clonotype was observed at least ten times. This chain connects TRBV9 to TRBJ1-5; 9 nucleotides agree with TRBD1. Germline CDR1 is SGDLS and CDR2 is YYNGEE. The length of the CDR3 is 14 residues. The J segment lost 1 base and the V segment lost 8 bases, leaving 4 bases of the junction unmatched. CDR3 region: CASGTGMSNQPQHF. CDR3 DNA: TGTGCCAGTGGGACAGGGATGAGCAATCAGCCCCAGCATTTT.

This clonotype was counted ten times or more. The genes are TRBV7-9 and TRBJ2-3; 9 nucleotides agree with TRBD2. Germline-derived CDR1 and CDR2 are SEHNR and FQNEAQ (reference sequence). The V segment lost 3 bases and the J segment 4 bases; nucleotides outside the gene matches: 8. The CDR3 consists of 16 residues. The CDR3 sequence is CASSFTIAGAADTQYF. CDR3 coding DNA: TGTGCCAGCAGCTTTACCATAGCGGGAGCAGCAGATACGCAGTATTTT.

Turning to this clonotype: A much bigger clone sits one base away, suggesting this may be a read error. V and J are TRBV28 and TRBJ1-1; no firm D call. Germline CDR1 MDHEN, CDR2 SYDVKM. The CDR3 extends over 13 amino acids. The CDR3 here is CASTPPVNTEASF. CDR3 sequence (DNA): TGTGCCAGCACCCCCCCAGTGAACACTGAAGCTTCCTTT.

This clonotype was detected ten times or more. The genes are TRBV18 and TRBJ2-7; 7 bases are shared with TRBD1. The CDR3 has 13 amino acids. Germline V gives CDR1 KGHSH, CDR2 LQKENI. J gave up 3 bases and V 6 bases, and 5 bases lay outside the gene matches. DNA for the CDR3: TGTGCCAGCTCTACCGGGACAGTCTACGAGCAGTACTTC. Translated: CASSTGTVYEQYF.

This clonotype was counted many times. The chain couples TRBV12-3 or TRBV12-4 to TRBJ2-1; D remains ambiguous. The germline V and J ends were trimmed by 2 bases and 7 bases, with 9 bases remaining between them. The CDR3 is 13 residues long. CDR3 in amino acids: CASSLQMTNEQFF. The CDR3 DNA is TGTGCCAGCAGTTTACAGATGACTAATGAGCAGTTCTTC.

This rearrangement joins TRBV20-1 to TRBJ2-5; 12 positions agree with TRBD1. CDR1 and CDR2 (germline): DFQATT, SNEGSKA (reference sequence). The CDR3 sequence is 16 residues long. The J segment lost 4 bases and the V segment lost 2 bases, leaving 8 bases of the junction unmatched. CDR3 in amino acids: CSARPPGQGAGETQYF. CDR3 coding DNA: TGCAGTGCTAGACCTCCGGGACAGGGGGCGGGAGAGACCCAGTACTTC.

The V call is TRBV29-1, the J call TRBJ2-7; TRBD1 matches at 8 bases. Germline CDR1 SQVTM, CDR2 ANQGSEA. J gave up 7 bases and V 3 bases, and 11 bases lay outside the gene matches. There are 14 residues in the CDR3. DNA of the CDR3: TGCAGCGTTGATCCGGGTCAGGGGGCAAGGGAGCAGTACTTC. Amino acid sequence: CSVDPGQGAREQYF.

The V and J genes are TRBV29-1 and TRBJ2-1; maybe TRBD2 (6 bases). The germline V gene encodes CDR1 SQVTM and CDR2 ANQGSEA. Trimming took 7 bases from V and 5 from J, leaving 12 bases between them. This CDR3 is 12 amino acids long. In DNA form, the CDR3 reads TGCAGCGGGGAGTGGAGGGACAATGAGCAGTTCTTC. Translation gives CSGEWRDNEQFF.

This clonotype was seen at least ten times. The gene calls are TRBV20-1 and TRBJ1-2; D possibly corresponds to TRBD1 (6 bases). From germline, CDR1 is DFQATT and CDR2 SNEGSKA (reference sequence). This CDR3 is built from 15 residues. The V end was cut by 2 bases, the J end by 6 bases, with 19 bases between. CDR3 sequence reads: CSARSTRGLPDGYTF. CDR3 bases: TGCAGTGCTAGATCTACCAGGGGTTTACCAGATGGCTACACCTTC.

This clonotype came up once. The V call is TRBV20-1, the J call TRBJ1-5, with D perhaps matching TRBD1 (5 bases). Germline V lookup: CDR1 DFQATT, CDR2 SNEGSKA (reference sequence). The V end lost 8 bases, the J end lost 4 bases, and 12 bases lay between the germline ends. The CDR3 sequence is 12 residues long. The CDR3 protein is CSTMGGNQPQHF. CDR3 nucleotides: TGCAGTACTATGGGGGGAAATCAGCCCCAGCATTTT.

This clonotype was recorded many times. This rearrangement joins TRBV2 to TRBJ1-2; D is ambiguous. The CDR3 extends over 13 amino acids. The germline V gene has CDR1 SNHLY and CDR2 FYNNEI. With 8 bases removed from V and 1 base from J, the gap between germline ends came to 11 bases. CDR3 in DNA: TGTGCCAGCGACCGGGAAAGTAACTATGGCTACACCTTC. Protein: CASDRESNYGYTF.

Remarks on this clonotype: One end of the junction varies from germline; a read error may be responsible. V is TRBV10-3 and J is TRBJ1-6; no reliable D call. Germline-derived CDR1 and CDR2 are ENHRY and SYGVKD. The CDR3 is 15 residues long. CDR3 sequence reads: CAISEFPLPESPLHF. The DNA of the CDR3 is TGTGCCATCAGCGAGTTCCCTCTCCCGGAGTCACCCCTCCACTTT.